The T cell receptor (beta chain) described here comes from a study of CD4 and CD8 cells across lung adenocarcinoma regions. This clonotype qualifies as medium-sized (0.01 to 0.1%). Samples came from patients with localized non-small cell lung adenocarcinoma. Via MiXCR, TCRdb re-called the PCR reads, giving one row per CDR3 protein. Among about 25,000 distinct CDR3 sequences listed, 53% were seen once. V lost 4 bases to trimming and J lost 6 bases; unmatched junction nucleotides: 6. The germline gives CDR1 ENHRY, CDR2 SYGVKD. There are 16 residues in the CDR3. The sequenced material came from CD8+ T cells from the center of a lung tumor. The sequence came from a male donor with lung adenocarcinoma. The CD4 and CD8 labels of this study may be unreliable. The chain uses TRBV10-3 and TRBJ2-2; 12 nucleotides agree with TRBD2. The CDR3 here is CAISGLAGDVAGELFF. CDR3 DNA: TGTGCCATCAGTGGACTAGCGGGAGATGTAGCCGGGGAGCTGTTTTTT.